This passage covers 20 T cell receptor beta chains from one sample sequenced in a study of breast tumors, draining lymph nodes, adjacent tissues. TCRdb called the multiplex PCR reads again in MiXCR, with one record for every CDR3 protein. This sample has about 270,000 distinct CDR3 sequences, with under 35% found just once. Samples came from axillary lymph nodes draining the breast cancer. Sequencing was carried out using axillary lymph node tissue. The receptors originated from a female donor with breast cancer. Some clones in this sample may be carry-over from other donors' samples.

This clonotype appeared many times. This chain uses TRBV10-3 with TRBJ2-3, with D hard to call. V lost 0 bases, J lost 6 bases, and 7 bases lay in between. Germline V gene data show CDR1 as ENHRY and CDR2 as SYGVKD. The CDR3 totals 13 residues. The CDR3 bases are TGTGCCATCAGTGAGTCACCGAGTGATACGCAGTATTTT. Its protein is CAISESPSDTQYF.

This clonotype has more than one count but fewer than ten. The V and J genes are TRBV5-6 and TRBJ2-1; 15 bases are a match to TRBD2. Germline loops: CDR1 SGHDT, CDR2 YYEEEE. After removal of 4 bases from V and 9 bases from J, the junction contained 8 bases not matched to a gene. The CDR3 contains 16 residues. The CDR3 region has the DNA TGTGCCAGCAGCAGGGGACTAGCGGGAGGTGGGGGTGAGCAGTTCTTC. It yields the protein CASSRGLAGGGGEQFF.

Notes on this clonotype: A much larger clone sits a single nucleotide away, making a read error possible. This chain joins TRBV5-1 and TRBJ2-5; D gene unclear. From germline, CDR1 is SGHRS and CDR2 YFSETQ. V lost 1 base to trimming and J lost 3 bases, with 13 bases between them. There are 15 residues in the CDR3. The CDR3 nucleotides read TGCGCCAGCAGCTTGCTGAGAACGGAGAAAGAGACCCAGTACTTC. Its translation is CASSLLRTEKETQYF.

V is TRBV25-1 and J is TRBJ2-1; maybe TRBD1 (5 bases). The CDR3 has 15 residues. The germline V gene encodes CDR1 MGHDK and CDR2 SYGVNS. V was shortened by 5 bases and J by 0 bases, with 11 bases between the two germline ends. The CDR3 reads CASSPPRVSYNEQFF. CDR3 sequence (DNA): TGTGCCAGCAGTCCACCCAGGGTCTCCTACAATGAGCAGTTCTTC. The full variable domain, rest sourced from reference TRBV25-1 and TRBJ2-1, is EADIYQTPRYLVIGTGKKITLECSQTMGHDKMYWYQQDPGMELHLIHYSYGVNSTEKGDLSSESTVSRIRTEHFPLTLESARPSHTSQYLCASSPPRVSYNEQFFGPGTRLTVL.

This clonotype was counted ten times or more. The V gene is TRBV10-3, the J gene TRBJ2-3; 10 bases agree with TRBD1. The CDR3 contains 16 residues. V shed 7 bases and J 3 bases; nucleotides not matched to a gene: 10. Germline V gene sequence: CDR1 ENHRY, CDR2 SYGVKD. CDR3 sequence: CAITPSRDRGTDTQYF. The CDR3 coding sequence is TGTGCCATCACCCCCAGCCGGGACAGGGGTACAGATACGCAGTATTTT.

On this clonotype itself: Being one base from a much bigger clone, this may be a read error. This chain joins TRBV6-4 and TRBJ2-1, with TRBD2 identical over 10 bases. The junction had 9 bases not matched to a gene; V was cut back by 4 bases and J by 9 bases. Germline CDR1 is MRHNA and CDR2 is SNTAGT. The CDR3 sequence is 15 residues long. This CDR3 is CASSALAGASTEQFF. The CDR3 coding sequence is TGTGCCAGCAGTGCCCTAGCGGGAGCTTCTACTGAGCAGTTCTTC.

Only a few counts were recorded for this clonotype. Given a much more abundant clone one base away, this may be a read error. No conserved phenylalanine or tryptophan ends this CDR3, so it is likely a read error. No DNA is shown, since the ends of the CDR3 on it are uncertain; the CDR3 is the one TCRdb lists. The rearrangement uses TRBV9 and TRBJ2-1; the listed D gene, TRBD2, was not tested against the DNA. The length of the CDR3 is 13 amino acids, counting both ends. Per germline, CDR1 SGDLS and CDR2 YYNGEE. CDR3 amino acids: CASSVSRETRLFS.

The chain has TRBV25-1 and TRBJ1-4, with 9 bases lining up with TRBD1. There are 14 residues in the CDR3. Germline CDR1 is MGHDK and CDR2 is SYGVNS. After removal of 4 bases from V and 5 bases from J, the junction contained 2 bases not matched to a gene. CDR3 region: CASSVGTGNEKLFF. The CDR3 nucleotides read TGTGCCAGCAGTGTGGGGACAGGGAATGAAAAACTGTTTTTT.

V usage is TRBV6-5 and J usage is TRBJ1-2, with 7 bases lining up with TRBD1. CDR3 length equals 13 residues. Trimming at V came to 10 bases and at J to 3 bases, leaving 8 bases not matched to a gene. Germline loops: CDR1 MNHEY, CDR2 SVGAGI. In DNA form, the CDR3 reads TGTGCCACCCAGACAGGGAACGACTATGGCTACACCTTC. Translation: CATQTGNDYGYTF.

This sequence joins TRBV12-3 or TRBV12-4 and TRBJ2-5; D remains unclear. The CDR3 runs to 14 residues. Trimming removed 5 bases at V and 5 bases at J, with 15 bases between. CDR3 sequence reads: CASSGQVWLETQYF. In nucleotides, the CDR3 is TGTGCCAGCAGTGGGCAGGTTTGGCTTGAGACCCAGTACTTC.

This clonotype was seen repeatedly, ten times or more. This chain connects TRBV7-9 to TRBJ2-1; 9 nucleotides line up with TRBD2. The CDR3 runs 19 residues. Looked up from germline, CDR1 is SEHNR and CDR2 is FQNEAQ (reference sequence). Trimming removed 2 bases from V and 0 bases from J; junction bases left unmatched: 11. The CDR3 here is CASSLFRGSGGHSYNEQFF. For the CDR3, the DNA is TGTGCCAGCAGCTTATTTCGTGGTAGCGGGGGACACTCCTACAATGAGCAGTTCTTC.

The sample holds many counts of this clonotype. This chain uses TRBV9 with TRBJ2-2; D is perhaps TRBD2 (5 bases). The CDR3 is 15 residues long. The germline V gene encodes CDR1 SGDLS and CDR2 YYNGEE. Deletions cut 1 base from V and 8 bases from J, with 15 bases between. The CDR3 reads CASSVRVEPGGELFF. DNA for the CDR3: TGTGCCAGCAGCGTACGGGTGGAGCCGGGGGGGGAGCTGTTTTTT. The full variable domain, rest sourced from reference TRBV9 and TRBJ2-2, is DSGVTQTPKHLITATGQRVTLRCSPRSGDLSVYWYQQSLDQGLQFLIQYYNGEERAKGNILERFSAQQFPDLHSELNLSSLELGDSALYFCASSVRVEPGGELFFGEGSRLTVL.

This clonotype was counted ten times or more. The chain uses TRBV24-1 and TRBJ2-3; D might be TRBD2 (5 bases). Germline loops: CDR1 KGHDR, CDR2 SFDVKD. V gave up 7 bases and J gave up 12 bases, with 13 bases separating them. The CDR3 totals 11 residues. CDR3 sequence (DNA): TGTGCCACCAGCCGCGGAGGATACCAGTATTTT. Amino acid sequence: CATSRGGYQYF.

The table lists this clonotype with many counts. The rearrangement joins TRBV5-1 to TRBJ2-1; no clear D. Germline-derived CDR1 and CDR2 are SGHRS and YFSETQ. The ends were cut back, 0 bases at V and 8 bases at J, with 6 bases in the middle. The CDR3 totals 12 residues. The CDR3 protein is CASSLEVYEQFF. CDR3 bases: TGCGCCAGCAGCTTGGAAGTATATGAGCAGTTCTTC. The whole variable domain, filled in from reference TRBV5-1 and TRBJ2-1, reads KAGVTQTPRYLIKTRGQQVTLSCSPISGHRSVSWYQQTPGQGLQFLFEYFSETQRNKGNFPGRFSGRQFSNSRSEMNVSTLELGDSALYLCASSLEVYEQFFGPGTRLTVL.

This clonotype was seen only a few times. The chain combines TRBV28 with TRBJ2-5; 12 nucleotides match TRBD2. This CDR3 is 15 amino acids long. V lost 4 bases to trimming and J lost 4 bases; unmatched junction nucleotides: 4. Germline loops: CDR1 MDHEN, CDR2 SYDVKM. The chain's CDR3 is CASSYRLAGVETQYF. The CDR3 nucleotides are TGTGCCAGCAGTTATCGACTAGCGGGAGTAGAGACCCAGTACTTC.

This clonotype has at least ten counts. V gene TRBV5-8 combines with J gene TRBJ1-5; 9 bases match TRBD1. Unmatched junction bases numbered 5, after V lost 7 bases and J lost 0 bases. This CDR3 is 15 amino acids long. CDR1 SGHTS and CDR2 YDEGEE come from the germline V gene. The CDR3 is CASGGQGHSNQPQHF. CDR3 DNA sequence: TGTGCCAGCGGGGGACAGGGACATAGCAATCAGCCCCAGCATTTT.

This clonotype was seen just once. A clone one base away is much larger, so this may be a read error. The rearrangement uses TRBV12-3 or TRBV12-4 and TRBJ2-7, with 7 bases matching TRBD2. The V gene end was trimmed by 5 bases and the J gene end by 5 bases; junction bases not matched to a gene: 12. The CDR3 totals 15 residues. The CDR3 DNA reads TGTGCCAGCAGTGAACATGCGGGAGAGGCCAACGAGCAGTACTTC. The encoded protein is CASSEHAGEANEQYF.

The V gene is TRBV7-2, the J gene TRBJ1-6; TRBD1 matches 7 bases. The germline CDR1 and CDR2 sequences are SGHTA and FQGNSA. The CDR3 sequence is 15 residues long. V gave up 5 bases and J gave up 7 bases; unmatched junction bases: 8. CDR3 sequence reads: CASSVTGQINSPLHF. For the CDR3, the DNA is TGTGCCAGCAGCGTAACGGGACAGATAAATTCACCCCTCCACTTT.

In this sample, this clonotype turned up many times. The V call is TRBV12-3 or TRBV12-4, the J call TRBJ1-2; D is undetermined. The CDR3 loop spans 15 amino acids. The germline V and J ends were trimmed by 1 base and 3 bases, with 12 bases remaining between them. In nucleotides, the CDR3 is TGTGCCAGCAGTTTAGGTCTTGTGGCGGACTATGGCTACACCTTC. Its protein is CASSLGLVADYGYTF.

The V and J genes are TRBV19 and TRBJ1-2; 8 bases align to TRBD1. Trimming at V came to 5 bases and at J to 8 bases, leaving 16 bases not matched to a gene. This CDR3 has 16 amino acids. CDR1 LNHDA and CDR2 SQIVND come from the germline V gene (reference sequence). CDR3 in amino acids: CASSLDRGNEQRGYTF. As DNA, the CDR3 is TGTGCCAGTAGTCTCGACAGGGGCAATGAGCAGCGGGGCTACACCTTC.